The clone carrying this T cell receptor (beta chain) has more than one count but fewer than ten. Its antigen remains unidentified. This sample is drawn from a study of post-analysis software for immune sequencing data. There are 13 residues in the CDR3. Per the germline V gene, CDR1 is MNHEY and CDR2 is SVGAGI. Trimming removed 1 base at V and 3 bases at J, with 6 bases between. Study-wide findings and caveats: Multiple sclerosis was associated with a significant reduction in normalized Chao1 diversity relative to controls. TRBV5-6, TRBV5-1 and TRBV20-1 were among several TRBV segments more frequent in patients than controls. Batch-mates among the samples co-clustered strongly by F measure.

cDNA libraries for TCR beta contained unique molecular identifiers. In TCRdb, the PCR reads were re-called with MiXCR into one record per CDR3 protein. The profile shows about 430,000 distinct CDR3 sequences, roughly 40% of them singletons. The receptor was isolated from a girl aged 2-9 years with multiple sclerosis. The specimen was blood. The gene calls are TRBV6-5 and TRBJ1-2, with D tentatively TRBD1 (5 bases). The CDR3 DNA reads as TGTGCCAGCAGTTACTTAGGGGACTATGGCTACACCTTC. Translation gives CASSYLGDYGYTF.